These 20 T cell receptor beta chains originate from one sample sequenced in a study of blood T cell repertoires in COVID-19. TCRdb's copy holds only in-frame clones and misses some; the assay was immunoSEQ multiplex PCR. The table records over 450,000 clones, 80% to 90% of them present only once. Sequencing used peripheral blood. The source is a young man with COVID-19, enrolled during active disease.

This CDR3 is CASGLTSGGQETQYF. The CDR3 DNA is TGTGCCAGCGGCTTGACTAGCGGGGGCCAAGAGACCCAGTACTTC. The V and J genes are TRBV6-5 and TRBJ2-5; 12 bases align to TRBD2. The CDR3 contains 15 residues. With 8 bases clipped from V and 1 base from J, the junction kept 5 bases outside the gene matches. Germline assignment: CDR1 MNHEY and CDR2 SVGAGI.

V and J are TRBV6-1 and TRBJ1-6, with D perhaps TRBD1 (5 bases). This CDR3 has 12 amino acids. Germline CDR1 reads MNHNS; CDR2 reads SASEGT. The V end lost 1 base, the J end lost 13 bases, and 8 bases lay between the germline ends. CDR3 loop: CASSEGGLPLHF. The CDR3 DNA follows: TGTGCCAGCAGTGAAGGGGGACTGCCCCTCCACTTT.

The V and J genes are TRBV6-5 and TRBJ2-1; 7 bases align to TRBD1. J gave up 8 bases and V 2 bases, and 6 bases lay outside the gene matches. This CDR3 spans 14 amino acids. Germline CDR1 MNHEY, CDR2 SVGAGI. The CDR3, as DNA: TGTGCCAGCAGTTACCGGACAGGCGCTTATGAGCAGTTCTTC. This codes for CASSYRTGAYEQFF.

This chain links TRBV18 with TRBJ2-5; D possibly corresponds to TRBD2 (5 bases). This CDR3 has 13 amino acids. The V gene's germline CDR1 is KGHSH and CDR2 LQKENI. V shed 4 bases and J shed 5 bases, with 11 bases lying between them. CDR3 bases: TGTGCCAGCTCACTGCCGTGGGAGGAGACCCAGTACTTC. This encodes CASSLPWEETQYF.

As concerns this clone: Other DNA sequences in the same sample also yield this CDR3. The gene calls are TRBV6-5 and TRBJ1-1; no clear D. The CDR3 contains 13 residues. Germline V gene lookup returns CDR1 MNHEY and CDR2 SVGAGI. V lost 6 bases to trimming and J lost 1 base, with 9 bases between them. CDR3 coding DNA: TGTGCCAGCAGACTCACAGAGAACACTGAAGCTTTCTTT. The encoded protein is CASRLTENTEAFF.

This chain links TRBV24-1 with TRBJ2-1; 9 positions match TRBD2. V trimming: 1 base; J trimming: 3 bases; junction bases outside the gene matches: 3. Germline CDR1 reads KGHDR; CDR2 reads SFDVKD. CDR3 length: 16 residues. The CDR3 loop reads CATSDLNSGSYNEQFF. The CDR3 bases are TGTGCCACCAGTGATTTAAATAGCGGGAGCTACAATGAGCAGTTCTTC.

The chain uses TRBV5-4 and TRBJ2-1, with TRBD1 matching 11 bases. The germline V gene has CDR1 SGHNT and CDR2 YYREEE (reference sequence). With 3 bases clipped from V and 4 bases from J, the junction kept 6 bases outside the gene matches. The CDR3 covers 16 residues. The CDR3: CASSSRTGGAYNEQFF. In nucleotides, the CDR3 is TGTGCCAGCAGCTCGAGGACAGGGGGCGCGTACAATGAGCAGTTCTTC.

The CDR3 loop is CASSPLGPVGREQYF. DNA for the CDR3: TGTGCCAGCAGCCCCCTGGGCCCGGTTGGGCGCGAGCAGTACTTC. This chain connects TRBV5-6 to TRBJ2-7, with D unclear. Between the trimmed V and J ends, which lost 4 bases and 6 bases, there was a span of 20 bases. The CDR3 sequence is 15 residues long. CDR1 is SGHDT and CDR2 is YYEEEE in the germline V gene.

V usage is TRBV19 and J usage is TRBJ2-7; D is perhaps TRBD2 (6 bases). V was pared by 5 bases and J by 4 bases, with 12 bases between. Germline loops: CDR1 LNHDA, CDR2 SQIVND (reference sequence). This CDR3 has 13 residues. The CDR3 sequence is CASSFSSAYEQYF. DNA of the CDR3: TGTGCCAGTAGTTTCTCTAGCGCTTACGAGCAGTACTTC.

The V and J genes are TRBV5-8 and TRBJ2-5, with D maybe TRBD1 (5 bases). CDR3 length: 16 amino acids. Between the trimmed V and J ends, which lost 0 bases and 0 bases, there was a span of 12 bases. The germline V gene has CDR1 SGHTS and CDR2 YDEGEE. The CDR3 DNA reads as TGTGCCAGCAGCTTGGGAAACAGGTGGAACCAAGAGACCCAGTACTTC. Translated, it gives CASSLGNRWNQETQYF. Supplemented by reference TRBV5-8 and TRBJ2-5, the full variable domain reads EAGVTQSPTHLIKTRGQQATLRCSPISGHTSVYWYQQALGLGLQFLLWYDEGEERNRGNFPPRFSGRQFPNYSSELNVNALELEDSALYLCASSLGNRWNQETQYFGPGTRLLVL.

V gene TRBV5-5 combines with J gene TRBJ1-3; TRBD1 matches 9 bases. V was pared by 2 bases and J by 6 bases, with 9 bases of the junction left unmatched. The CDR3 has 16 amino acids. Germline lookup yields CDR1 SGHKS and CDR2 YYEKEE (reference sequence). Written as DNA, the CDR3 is TGTGCCAGCAGCTTCGACCTTACAGGGGGCACAAACACCATATATTTT. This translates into CASSFDLTGGTNTIYF.

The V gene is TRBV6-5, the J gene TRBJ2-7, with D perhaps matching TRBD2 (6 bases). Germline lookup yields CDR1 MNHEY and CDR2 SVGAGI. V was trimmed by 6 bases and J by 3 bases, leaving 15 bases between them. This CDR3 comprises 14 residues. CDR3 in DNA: TGTGCCAGCAGGATGGGGGGAAATCTCTACGAGCAGTACTTC. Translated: CASRMGGNLYEQYF.

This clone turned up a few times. Written as DNA, the CDR3 is TGTGCCAGCAGCAGATATGGCTACACCTTC. It specifies CASSRYGYTF. The chain combines TRBV6-4 with TRBJ1-2; D not certain. Trimming shortened V by 6 bases and J by 5 bases, and 4 bases separated the two germline ends. CDR3 length equals 10 residues. The germline CDR1 and CDR2 sequences are MRHNA and SNTAGT.

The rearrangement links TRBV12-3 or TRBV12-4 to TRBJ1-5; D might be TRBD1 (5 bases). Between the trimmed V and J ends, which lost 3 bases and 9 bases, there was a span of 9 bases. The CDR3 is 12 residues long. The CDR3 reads CASSFPGGPQHF. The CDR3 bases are TGTGCCAGCAGTTTTCCGGGGGGGCCCCAGCATTTT.

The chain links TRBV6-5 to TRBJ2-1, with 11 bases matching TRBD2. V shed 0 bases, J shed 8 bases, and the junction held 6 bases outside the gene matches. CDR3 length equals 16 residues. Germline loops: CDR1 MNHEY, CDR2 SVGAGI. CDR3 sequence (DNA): TGTGCCAGCAGTTACTCAGCTAGCGGGGGGTGGGATGAGCAGTTCTTC. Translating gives CASSYSASGGWDEQFF.

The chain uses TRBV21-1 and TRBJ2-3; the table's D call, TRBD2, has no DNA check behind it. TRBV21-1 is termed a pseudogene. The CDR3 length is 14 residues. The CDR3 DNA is TGTGCCAGCGAGAGAAGCGGGGGCACAGATACGCAGTATTTT. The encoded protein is CASERSGGTDTQYF.

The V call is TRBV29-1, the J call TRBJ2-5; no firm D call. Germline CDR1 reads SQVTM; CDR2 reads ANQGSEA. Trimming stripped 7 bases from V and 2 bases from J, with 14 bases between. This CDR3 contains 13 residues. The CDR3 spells CSGRLLIQETQYF. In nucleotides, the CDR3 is TGCAGCGGGCGACTGCTGATTCAAGAGACCCAGTACTTC.

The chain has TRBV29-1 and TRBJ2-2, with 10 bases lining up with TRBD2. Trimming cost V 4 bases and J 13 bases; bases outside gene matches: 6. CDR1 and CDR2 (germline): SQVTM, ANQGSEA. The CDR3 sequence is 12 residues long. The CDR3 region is CSVGSSGGRLFF. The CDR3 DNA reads TGCAGCGTTGGTTCTAGCGGGGGTCGGCTGTTTTTT.

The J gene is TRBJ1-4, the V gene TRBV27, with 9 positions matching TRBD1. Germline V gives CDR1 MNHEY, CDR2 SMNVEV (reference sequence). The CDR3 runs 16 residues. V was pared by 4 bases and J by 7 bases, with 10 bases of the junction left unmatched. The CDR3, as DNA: TGTGCCAGCAGTTCCGAAACAGGGGGCGCCCCTGAAAAACTGTTTTTT. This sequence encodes CASSSETGGAPEKLFF.

The CDR3 region is CASSSLADPSTDTQYF. CDR3 sequence (DNA): TGTGCCAGCAGCTCTCTAGCCGACCCTAGCACAGATACGCAGTATTTT. The V gene is TRBV7-9, the J gene TRBJ2-3, with D perhaps matching TRBD2 (5 bases). Trimming left V 4 bases short and J 0 bases short, with 14 bases between. The V gene's germline CDR1 is SEHNR and CDR2 FQNEAQ (reference sequence). This CDR3 is built from 16 residues.